This TCR beta chain was profiled in a study of early T cells in non-severe SARS-CoV-2 infection. Overall study context: Investigators sequenced bulk RNA drawn from unsorted whole blood, and chains remained unpaired.

Study outcomes and limitations: A preference for anti-spike CD8 responses marked VDJdb matching, which missed private and CD4 specificities.

Worth noting for this clonotype: Its antigen is as yet unknown.

Attachment of unique molecular identifiers was made to individual cDNA molecules. TCRdb re-called the 5' RACE reads through MiXCR, storing one row per CDR3 protein. The table lists some 60,000 distinct CDR3 sequences, approximately 8% of them singletons. The sample comprised whole blood. The TCR originated in an adult who was a healthcare worker with PCR-confirmed SARS-CoV-2 infection or an uninfected control (not recorded which).

CDR3 DNA sequence: TGTGCAAGTCGCTTTCAGGGGGACACTGAAGCTTTCTTT. Protein product: CASRFQGDTEAFF. The V gene is TRBV12-2, the J gene TRBJ1-1; the listed D gene, TRBD1, was not tested against the DNA. TRBV12-2 is marked as a pseudogene. CDR3 length: 13 amino acids.